This T cell receptor beta chain was identified during a study of T cell repertoires in cytomegalovirus infection. Losses at the gene ends were 5 bases for V and 10 bases for J; bases not matched to a gene: 10. Germline V gene data show CDR1 as MNHEY and CDR2 as SMNVEV (reference sequence). The CDR3 consists of 14 residues. TCRdb fed the reads into MiXCR, producing one record per CDR3 protein. The sample has 350,000 to 450,000 distinct CDR3 sequences, approximately 18% seen once; the top ten hold around 10%. The V call is TRBV27, the J call TRBJ1-1; 10 bases map to TRBD1. Sequencing input: PBMCs. The clonotype comes from a human donor in good health (CMV status not recorded). Some clones in this sample may be carry-over from other donors' samples. CDR3 sequence reads: CASSPGTGVGSAFF. The CDR3 DNA sequence: TGTGCCAGCAGTCCCGGGACAGGGGTCGGGTCAGCTTTCTTT.